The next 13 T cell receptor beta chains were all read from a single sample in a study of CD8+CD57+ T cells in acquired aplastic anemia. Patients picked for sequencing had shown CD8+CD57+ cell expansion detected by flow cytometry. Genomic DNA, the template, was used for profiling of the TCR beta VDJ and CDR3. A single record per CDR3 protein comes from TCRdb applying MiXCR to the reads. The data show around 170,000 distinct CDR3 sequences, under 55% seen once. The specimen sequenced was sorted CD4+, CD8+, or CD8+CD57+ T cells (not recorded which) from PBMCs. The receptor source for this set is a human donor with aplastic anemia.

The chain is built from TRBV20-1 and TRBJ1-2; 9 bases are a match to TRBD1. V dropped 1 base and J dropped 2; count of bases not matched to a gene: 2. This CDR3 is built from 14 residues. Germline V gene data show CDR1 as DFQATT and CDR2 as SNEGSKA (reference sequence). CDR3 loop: CSARGGQGNYGYTF. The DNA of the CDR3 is TGCAGTGCTAGAGGGGGACAGGGAAACTATGGCTACACCTTC.

For the CDR3, the DNA is TGTGCCAGTAGTACCCTCTTTCCTTACTCTGAAGCTTTCTTT. Protein sequence: CASSTLFPYSEAFF. This rearrangement joins TRBV19 to TRBJ1-1; D is undetermined. CDR3 length: 14 residues. With 4 bases removed from V and 6 bases from J, the gap between germline ends came to 15 bases. Germline CDR1 LNHDA, CDR2 SQIVND (reference sequence).

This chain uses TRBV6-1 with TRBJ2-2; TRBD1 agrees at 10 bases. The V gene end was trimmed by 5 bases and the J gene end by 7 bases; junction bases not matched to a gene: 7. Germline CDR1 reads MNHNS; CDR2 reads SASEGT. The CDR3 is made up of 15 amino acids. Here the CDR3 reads CASSPRTGGGGELFF. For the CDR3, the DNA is TGTGCCAGCAGTCCCCGGACAGGGGGTGGCGGGGAGCTGTTTTTT.

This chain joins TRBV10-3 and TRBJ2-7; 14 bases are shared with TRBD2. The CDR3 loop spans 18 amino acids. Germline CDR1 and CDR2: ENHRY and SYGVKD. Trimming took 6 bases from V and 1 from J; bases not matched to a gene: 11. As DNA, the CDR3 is TGTGCCATCAGGGCCGGGACTAGCGGGAGAGACGGGTCCTACGAGCAGTACTTC. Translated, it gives CAIRAGTSGRDGSYEQYF.

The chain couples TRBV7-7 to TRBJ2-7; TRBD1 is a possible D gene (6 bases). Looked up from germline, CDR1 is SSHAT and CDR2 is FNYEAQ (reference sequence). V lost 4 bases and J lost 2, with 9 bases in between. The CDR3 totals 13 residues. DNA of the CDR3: TGTGCCAGCAGCTACGGGACAACCTACGAGCAGTACTTC. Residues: CASSYGTTYEQYF.

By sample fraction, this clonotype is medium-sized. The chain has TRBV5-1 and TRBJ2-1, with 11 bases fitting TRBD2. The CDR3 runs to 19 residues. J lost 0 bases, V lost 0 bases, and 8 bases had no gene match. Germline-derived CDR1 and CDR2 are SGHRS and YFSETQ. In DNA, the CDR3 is TGCGCCAGCAGCTTGGTGGGGAGGGGACTAGCGGCCTCCTACAATGAGCAGTTCTTC. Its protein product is CASSLVGRGLAASYNEQFF.

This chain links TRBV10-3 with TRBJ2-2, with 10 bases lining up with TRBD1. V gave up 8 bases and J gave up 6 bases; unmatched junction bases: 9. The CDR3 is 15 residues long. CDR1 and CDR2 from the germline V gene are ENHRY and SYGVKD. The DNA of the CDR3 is TGTGCCATCCGAGACAGGGGGCCGTTAGCCGGGGAGCTGTTTTTT. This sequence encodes CAIRDRGPLAGELFF.

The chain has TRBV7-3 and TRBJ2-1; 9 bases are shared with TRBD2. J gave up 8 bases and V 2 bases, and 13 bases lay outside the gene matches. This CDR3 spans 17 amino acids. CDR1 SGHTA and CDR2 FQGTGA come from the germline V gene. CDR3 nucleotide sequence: TGTGCCAGCAGCTTATCGTTCGCGGGAGGGCCAATGGATGAGCAGTTCTTC. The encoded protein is CASSLSFAGGPMDEQFF.

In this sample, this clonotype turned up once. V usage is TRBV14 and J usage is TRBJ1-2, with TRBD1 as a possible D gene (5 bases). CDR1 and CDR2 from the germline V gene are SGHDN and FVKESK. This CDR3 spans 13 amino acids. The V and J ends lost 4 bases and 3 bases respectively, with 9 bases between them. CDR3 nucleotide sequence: TGTGCCAGCAGCCGATGGGGGGACTATGGCTACACCTTC. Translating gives CASSRWGDYGYTF.

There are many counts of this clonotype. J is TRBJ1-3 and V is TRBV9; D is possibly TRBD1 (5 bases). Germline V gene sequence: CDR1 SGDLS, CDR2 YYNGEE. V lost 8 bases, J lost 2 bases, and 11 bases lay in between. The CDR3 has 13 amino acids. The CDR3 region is CASRGAPGNTIYF. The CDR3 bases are TGTGCCAGTAGGGGCGCGCCTGGAAACACCATATATTTT.

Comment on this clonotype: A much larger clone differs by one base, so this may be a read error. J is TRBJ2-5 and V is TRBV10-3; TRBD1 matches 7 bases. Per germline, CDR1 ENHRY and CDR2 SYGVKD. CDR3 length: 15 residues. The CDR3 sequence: CASSFPRGTMETQYF. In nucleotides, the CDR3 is TGTGCCAGCAGTTTCCCCAGGGGGACCATGGAGACCCAGTACTTC.

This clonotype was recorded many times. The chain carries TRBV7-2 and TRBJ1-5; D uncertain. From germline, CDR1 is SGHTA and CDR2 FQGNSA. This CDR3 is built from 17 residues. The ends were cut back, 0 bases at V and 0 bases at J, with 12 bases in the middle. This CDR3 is CASSLASVGYSNQPQHF. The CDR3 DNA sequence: TGTGCCAGCAGCTTAGCCTCGGTGGGGTATAGCAATCAGCCCCAGCATTTT.

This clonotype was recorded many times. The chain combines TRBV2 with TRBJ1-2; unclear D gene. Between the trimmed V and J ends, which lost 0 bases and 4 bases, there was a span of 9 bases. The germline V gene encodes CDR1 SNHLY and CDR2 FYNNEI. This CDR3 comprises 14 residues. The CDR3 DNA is TGTGCCAGCAGTGAAGCGTGGGGAACCTATGGCTACACCTTC. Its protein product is CASSEAWGTYGYTF. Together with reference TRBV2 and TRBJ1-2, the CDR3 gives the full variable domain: EPEVTQTPSHQVTQMGQEVILRCVPISNHLYFYWYRQILGQKVEFLVSFYNNEISEKSEIFDDQFSVERPDGSNFTLKIRSTKLEDSAMYFCASSEAWGTYGYTFGSGTRLTVV.